These 30 T cell receptor beta chains share one sample of origin, sequenced in a study of T cells in localized non-small cell lung cancer. Assay used: immunoSEQ multiplex PCR; TCRdb lists only in-frame clones, some missing. The top ten hold 1.3% of the sample, which has tens of thousands of clones, around 84% seen once. Sequenced here: peripheral blood, sampled before any cancer treatment. Receptors originate from a female donor over 55 with stage I lung adenocarcinoma.

This chain uses TRBV6-5 with TRBJ2-7; TRBD1 matches at 7 bases. The germline CDR1 and CDR2 sequences are MNHEY and SVGAGI. With V trimmed by 4 bases and J by 5 bases, 8 bases remained unmatched. CDR3 length equals 14 residues. In DNA form, the CDR3 reads TGTGCCAGCAGTTCCCGACAGGGATCCCACGAGCAGTACTTC. Amino acids: CASSSRQGSHEQYF.

V usage is TRBV5-4 and J usage is TRBJ1-2, with 11 bases matching TRBD1. CDR3 size: 15 residues. Germline trimming cut 3 bases from V and 4 bases from J; bases unmatched to any gene: 5. CDR1 and CDR2 (germline): SGHNT, YYREEE (reference sequence). DNA of the CDR3: TGTGCCAGCAGCTCAGGACAGGGGGCGATCTATGGCTACACCTTC. It encodes CASSSGQGAIYGYTF. The variable domain in full, completed from reference TRBV5-4 and TRBJ1-2, reads ETGVTQSPTHLIKTRGQQVTLRCSSQSGHNTVSWYQQALGQGPQFIFQYYREEENGRGNFPPRFSGLQFPNYSSELNVNALELDDSALYLCASSSGQGAIYGYTFGSGTRLTVV.

The chain couples TRBV20-1 to TRBJ2-5; tentatively, D is TRBD1 (6 bases). The V end was cut by 6 bases, the J end by 5 bases, with 10 bases between. Germline V gene data show CDR1 as DFQATT and CDR2 as SNEGSKA (reference sequence). The CDR3 runs 11 residues. The CDR3 DNA reads TGCAGTGCGGAAGACAGGGAGACCCAGTACTTC. This gives the protein CSAEDRETQYF.

This chain links TRBV28 with TRBJ2-5; 8 bases agree with TRBD2. In germline, CDR1 is MDHEN, CDR2 SYDVKM. The CDR3 totals 15 residues. J gave up 7 bases and V 5 bases, and 12 bases lay outside the gene matches. The CDR3 region is CASSPPGLEVGTQYF. The CDR3 DNA reads TGTGCCAGCAGTCCTCCGGGACTAGAAGTGGGGACCCAGTACTTC.

The rearrangement uses TRBV2 and TRBJ2-2; no reliable D call. The V and J ends lost 4 bases and 4 bases respectively, with 13 bases between them. In germline, CDR1 is SNHLY, CDR2 FYNNEI. The CDR3 totals 15 residues. In nucleotides, the CDR3 is TGTGCCAGCAGTGTGGGTCTTTCTCCCACCGGGGAGCTGTTTTTT. Its translation is CASSVGLSPTGELFF.

The chain uses TRBV6-5 and TRBJ2-7; either TRBD1 or TRBD2 may fit D (5 bases each). Germline V gives CDR1 MNHEY, CDR2 SVGAGI. V shed 2 bases and J shed 6 bases, with 14 bases lying between them. The CDR3 is 14 amino acids. The CDR3 DNA sequence: TGTGCCAGCAGTTACCAGAGGGACGGGGTCGAGCAGTACTTC. Translated, it gives CASSYQRDGVEQYF.

This chain uses TRBV12-5 with TRBJ1-2; tentatively, D is TRBD1 (5 bases). Germline V gene sequence: CDR1 LGHNT, CDR2 FRNRAP. The CDR3 extends over 13 amino acids. The V gene lost 7 bases and the J gene lost 4 bases, with 13 bases spanning the gap. This chain's CDR3 is CASVPWDCYGYTF. The CDR3 region has the DNA TGTGCTAGTGTCCCGTGGGACTGCTATGGCTACACCTTC.

The V gene is TRBV10-3, the J gene TRBJ2-3; 8 nucleotides agree with TRBD2. The CDR3 spans 17 residues. V shed 0 bases and J 5 bases; nucleotides not matched to a gene: 10. Germline CDR1 reads ENHRY; CDR2 reads SYGVKD. The CDR3 DNA sequence: TGTGCCATCAGTGAGTCCCCGGTGGGTAGCGGGAAAGATACGCAGTATTTT. It translates to CAISESPVGSGKDTQYF.

This chain joins TRBV5-6 and TRBJ1-3, with D possibly TRBD1 on 5 matching bases. The CDR3 length is 14 residues. Between the trimmed V and J ends, which lost 4 bases and 0 bases, there was a span of 8 bases. Germline loops: CDR1 SGHDT, CDR2 YYEEEE. The CDR3, as DNA: TGTGCCAGCAGCCAGGGACTCTCTGGAAACACCATATATTTT. Its translation: CASSQGLSGNTIYF.

Sample share makes this clone medium-sized (0.01 to 0.1%). V and J are TRBV6-6 and TRBJ1-1; TRBD1 agrees at 7 bases. V dropped 8 bases and J dropped 9; count of bases not matched to a gene: 9. This CDR3 contains 12 residues. CDR1 and CDR2 (germline): MNHNY, SVGAGI (reference sequence). The CDR3 bases are TGTGCCAGCCGAACTGGGACAGTTAAAGCTTTCTTT. This gives the protein CASRTGTVKAFF.

The chain links TRBV7-9 to TRBJ1-2; unclear D gene. The germline gives CDR1 SEHNR, CDR2 FQNEAQ (reference sequence). The V end lost 5 bases, the J end lost 0 bases, and 10 bases lay between the germline ends. The CDR3 is 14 amino acids. The CDR3 nucleotides are TGTGCCAGCAGCCCGGTGGAGGCTAACTATGGCTACACCTTC. Protein sequence: CASSPVEANYGYTF.

This chain links TRBV18 with TRBJ1-5, with D maybe TRBD1 (6 bases). Germline CDR1 reads KGHSH; CDR2 reads LQKENI. The CDR3 has 14 residues. Trimming shortened V by 5 bases and J by 4 bases, and 12 bases separated the two germline ends. The CDR3 coding sequence is TGTGCCAGCTCAGATGGACAGCAGAATCAGCCCCAGCATTTT. Translation gives CASSDGQQNQPQHF.

This rearrangement joins TRBV18 to TRBJ1-3, with 7 bases matching TRBD1. J lost 0 bases, V lost 2 bases, and 4 bases had no gene match. This CDR3 has 16 residues. Per the germline V gene, CDR1 is KGHSH and CDR2 is LQKENI. The CDR3 protein is CASSPDREISGNTIYF. CDR3 DNA sequence: TGTGCCAGCTCACCAGACAGGGAAATCTCTGGAAACACCATATATTTT.

The V and J genes are TRBV4-2 and TRBJ1-4; 9 nucleotides align to TRBD1. V shed 1 base, J shed 4 bases, and the junction held 7 bases outside the gene matches. The length of the CDR3 is 17 residues. CDR1 and CDR2 (germline): LGHNA, YNFKEQ. CDR3 protein: CASSQGRPGQGNEKLFF. The CDR3 nucleotides are TGTGCCAGCAGCCAAGGGAGGCCGGGACAGGGTAATGAAAAACTGTTTTTT.

V and J are TRBV5-1 and TRBJ2-7, with 8 nucleotides matching TRBD1. Germline-derived CDR1 and CDR2 are SGHRS and YFSETQ. The trim removed 2 bases at V and 5 bases at J, leaving 3 bases unmatched. The CDR3 is 13 residues long. DNA of the CDR3: TGCGCCAGCAGCTTTGACAGGGGTGACGAGCAGTACTTC. Its translation: CASSFDRGDEQYF.

The V gene is TRBV5-1, the J gene TRBJ2-1, with D unclear. The CDR3 extends over 12 amino acids. Germline CDR1 is SGHRS and CDR2 is YFSETQ. V was cut by 4 bases and J by 7 bases, with 9 bases left in between. CDR3 amino acids: CASSVTKNEQFF. The CDR3 nucleotides read TGCGCCAGCAGCGTGACCAAAAATGAGCAGTTCTTC. Full variable domain (remainder filled in from reference TRBV5-1 and TRBJ2-1): KAGVTQTPRYLIKTRGQQVTLSCSPISGHRSVSWYQQTPGQGLQFLFEYFSETQRNKGNFPGRFSGRQFSNSRSEMNVSTLELGDSALYLCASSVTKNEQFFGPGTRLTVL.

The rearrangement joins TRBV9 to TRBJ1-2, with 10 bases matching TRBD1. The V and J ends lost 4 bases and 6 bases, in that order; junction bases with no gene match: 6. Germline values: CDR1 SGDLS, CDR2 YYNGEE. This CDR3 is built from 14 residues. CDR3 DNA sequence: TGTGCCAGCAGCCTCAGACAGGGGGCAGATGGCTACACCTTC. It encodes CASSLRQGADGYTF. The variable domain in full, with the rest retrieved from reference TRBV9 and TRBJ1-2, is DSGVTQTPKHLITATGQRVTLRCSPRSGDLSVYWYQQSLDQGLQFLIQYYNGEERAKGNILERFSAQQFPDLHSELNLSSLELGDSALYFCASSLRQGADGYTFGSGTRLTVV.

J is TRBJ2-5 and V is TRBV27; D is perhaps TRBD1 or TRBD2 (5 bases each). The germline V and J ends were trimmed by 6 bases and 1 base, with 18 bases remaining between them. Germline loops: CDR1 MNHEY, CDR2 SMNVEV (reference sequence). CDR3 length equals 16 residues. CDR3 coding DNA: TGTGCCAGCAGCTTAGCCCCCGGGACGGGCCAAGAGACCCAGTACTTC. Its protein is CASSLAPGTGQETQYF.

V gene TRBV20-1 combines with J gene TRBJ2-7, with D tentatively TRBD2 (6 bases). Germline CDR1 and CDR2: DFQATT and SNEGSKA (reference sequence). The CDR3 length is 11 residues. The ends were cut back, 2 bases at V and 9 bases at J, with 11 bases in the middle. The CDR3 protein is CSARTSFGQYF. The CDR3 DNA is TGCAGTGCTAGAACTAGCTTCGGGCAGTACTTC.

V and J are TRBV5-1 and TRBJ2-3; a possible D gene is TRBD1 (6 bases). This CDR3 has 16 amino acids. V shed 4 bases and J shed 0 bases, with 15 bases lying between them. Germline CDR1 SGHRS, CDR2 YFSETQ. The CDR3 sequence: CASSPGHTLSTDTQYF. DNA for the CDR3: TGCGCCAGCAGCCCGGGACACACTTTGAGCACAGATACGCAGTATTTT.

This sequence joins TRBV7-3 and TRBJ2-2; D not certain. The CDR3 length is 13 residues. V lost 3 bases and J lost 2, with 4 bases in between. Germline assignment: CDR1 SGHTA and CDR2 FQGTGA. The DNA of the CDR3 is TGTGCCAGCAGCTTTAGTAACACCGGGGAGCTGTTTTTT. Translating gives CASSFSNTGELFF.

The V and J genes are TRBV27 and TRBJ1-3; 7 nucleotides align to TRBD1. Per the germline V gene, CDR1 is MNHEY and CDR2 is SMNVEV (reference sequence). V dropped 6 bases and J dropped 4; count of bases not matched to a gene: 6. The CDR3 loop spans 14 amino acids. The CDR3 sequence: CASSRGGLGNTIYF. In DNA, the CDR3 is TGTGCCAGCAGCAGGGGGGGGCTCGGAAACACCATATATTTT.

The DNA of the CDR3 is TGTGCCAGCAGCCAACGGGGGGCAGATACGCAGTATTTT. Residues: CASSQRGADTQYF. V gene TRBV6-5 combines with J gene TRBJ2-3; 7 nucleotides align to TRBD2. Germline-derived CDR1 and CDR2 are MNHEY and SVGAGI. V trimming: 6 bases; J trimming: 4 bases; junction bases outside the gene matches: 4. The CDR3 covers 13 residues.

V gene TRBV6-6 combines with J gene TRBJ1-2; D gene ambiguous. Germline values: CDR1 MNHNY, CDR2 SVGAGI (reference sequence). Trimming shortened V by 0 bases and J by 8 bases, and 10 bases separated the two germline ends. CDR3 length: 13 residues. As DNA, the CDR3 is TGTGCCAGCAGTTACTCAAAGGGTGGCGGCTACACCTTC. This translates into CASSYSKGGGYTF.

V and J are TRBV4-1 and TRBJ2-3, with no clear D. This CDR3 contains 14 residues. Trimming pared 2 bases from V and 2 bases from J, leaving 8 bases between. Germline CDR1 reads MGHRA; CDR2 reads YSYEKL. The CDR3 protein is CASSQSSHTDTQYF. The CDR3 bases are TGCGCCAGCAGCCAATCATCCCACACAGATACGCAGTATTTT.

The chain is built from TRBV21-1 and TRBJ1-1; the tabulated D call, TRBD1, remains unverified against the DNA. TRBV21-1 is annotated as a pseudogene. This CDR3 region has 14 residues. This chain's CDR3 is CASSRTGTNTEAFF. CDR3 DNA sequence: TGTGCCAGCAGTCGGACAGGGACGAACACTGAAGCTTTCTTT.

The rearrangement joins TRBV5-1 to TRBJ1-4; TRBD1 matches at 8 bases. V gave up 4 bases and J gave up 7 bases; unmatched junction bases: 9. This CDR3 contains 15 residues. The germline V gene has CDR1 SGHRS and CDR2 YFSETQ. The CDR3 protein is CASSPPPGGSEKLFF. DNA of the CDR3: TGCGCCAGCAGCCCCCCTCCAGGGGGCTCTGAAAAACTGTTTTTT.

The rearrangement links TRBV11-2 to TRBJ1-1, with no clear D. CDR1 is SGHAT, CDR2 FQNNGV, per germline. Trimming took off 0 bases at V and 1 base at J, with 9 bases between the two ends. The CDR3 covers 15 residues. The CDR3 DNA sequence: TGTGCCAGCAGCTTAGAACGGGAAGCGAACACTGAAGCTTTCTTT. It codes for CASSLEREANTEAFF.

CDR3 in amino acids: CASTPGGASSYEQYF. CDR3 nucleotide sequence: TGTGCCAGTACCCCTGGGGGGGCGAGCTCCTACGAGCAGTACTTC. The chain carries TRBV19 and TRBJ2-7; D is perhaps TRBD2 (7 bases). Germline assignment: CDR1 LNHDA and CDR2 SQIVND (reference sequence). Trimming removed 7 bases from V and 0 bases from J, with 16 bases in between. The CDR3 totals 15 residues.

V is TRBV10-3 and J is TRBJ1-5; D is undetermined. The CDR3 spans 14 residues. Between the trimmed V and J ends, which lost 3 bases and 9 bases, there was a span of 15 bases. Germline V lookup: CDR1 ENHRY, CDR2 SYGVKD. The CDR3 reads CAISEEAAARPQHF. The CDR3 nucleotides read TGTGCCATCAGTGAAGAGGCAGCCGCTAGGCCCCAGCATTTT.